This T cell receptor (beta chain) was observed in a study of a mutant IDH1 vaccine in newly diagnosed glioma. Study as a whole: The first vaccination came 4-6 weeks after radiotherapy alone, or with temozolomide cycles. Averaging roughly 40 years of age, treated patients were approximately 60% male and about 38% female. Patients were pretreated with radiotherapy, temozolomide, or both, mostly both.

Assay used: immunoSEQ multiplex PCR; TCRdb lists only in-frame clones, some missing. There are tens of thousands of clones in the sample; 82% occur only once, and approximately 3.9% lies in the top ten. The sample's time point: week 47, end of study. The content of each vaccine dose was 300 ug of mutant IDH1 20-mer peptide, and topical imiquimod accompanied it. The CDR3 extends over 15 amino acids. Germline V CDR1 and CDR2: LNHDA, SQIVND (reference sequence). V was trimmed by 7 bases and J by 8 bases, leaving 20 bases between them. Comments on this clone: The antigen is unknown.

V is TRBV19 and J is TRBJ1-4; tentative D call: TRBD1 (6 bases). The sequence was collected from a man between 35 and 55 years old with glioma. Some clones in this sample may be carry-over from other donors' samples. Sequenced material: PBMCs, taken from a glioma patient whose treatment included an IDH1 peptide vaccine. DNA of the CDR3: TGTGCCAGTATGACGCCGGACAGAGGAAACGAAAAACTGTTTTTT. Translating gives CASMTPDRGNEKLFF. Full variable domain (missing parts from reference TRBV19 and TRBJ1-4): DGGITQSPKYLFRKEGQNVTLSCEQNLNHDAMYWYRQDPGQGLRLIYYSQIVNDFQKGDIAEGYSVSREKKESFPLTVTSAQKNPTAFYLCASMTPDRGNEKLFFGSGTQLSVL.